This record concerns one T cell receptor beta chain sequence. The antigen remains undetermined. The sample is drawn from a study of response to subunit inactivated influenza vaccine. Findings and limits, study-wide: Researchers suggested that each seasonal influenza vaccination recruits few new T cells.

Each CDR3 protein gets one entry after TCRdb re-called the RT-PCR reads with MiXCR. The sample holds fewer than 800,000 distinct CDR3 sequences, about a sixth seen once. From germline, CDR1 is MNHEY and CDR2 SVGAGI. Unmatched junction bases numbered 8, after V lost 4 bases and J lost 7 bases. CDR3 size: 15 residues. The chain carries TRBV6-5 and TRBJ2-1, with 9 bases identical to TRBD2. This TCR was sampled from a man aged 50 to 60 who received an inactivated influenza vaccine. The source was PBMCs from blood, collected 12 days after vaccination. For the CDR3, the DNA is TGTGCCAGCAGTTTTGGTATAGCGGGAGTTAATGAGCAGTTCTTC. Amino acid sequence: CASSFGIAGVNEQFF.